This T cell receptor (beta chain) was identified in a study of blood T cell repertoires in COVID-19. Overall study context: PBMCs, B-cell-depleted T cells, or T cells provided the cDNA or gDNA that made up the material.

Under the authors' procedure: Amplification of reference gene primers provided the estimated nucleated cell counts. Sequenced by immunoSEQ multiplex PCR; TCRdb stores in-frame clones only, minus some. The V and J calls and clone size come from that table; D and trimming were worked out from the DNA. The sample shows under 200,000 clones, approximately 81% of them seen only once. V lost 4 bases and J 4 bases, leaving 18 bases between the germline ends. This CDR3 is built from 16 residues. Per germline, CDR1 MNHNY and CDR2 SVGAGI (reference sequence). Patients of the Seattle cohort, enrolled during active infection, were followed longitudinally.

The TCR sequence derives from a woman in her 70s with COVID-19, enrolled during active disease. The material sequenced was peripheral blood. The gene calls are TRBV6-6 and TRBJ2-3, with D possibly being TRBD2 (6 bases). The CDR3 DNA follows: TGTGCCAGCAGTTTGCGGCAGGGAGGACGGGCAGATACGCAGTATTTT. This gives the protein CASSLRQGGRADTQYF.